These 14 T cell receptor beta chains were sequenced from one sample in a study of spatial heterogeneity in lung cancer. Study-wide results and caveats: Intratumoral expanded alpha and beta TCR counts were found to track tumor mutation counts.

Time point: sample taken at primary tumor resection. One entry per CDR3 protein, called by TCRdb with MiXCR from the 5' RACE reads. In the table there are approximately 12,000 distinct CDR3 sequences, around 10% of which are singletons. The antigens these receptors bind are not known. This specimen was lung tumor tissue, taken at surgery. Receptors originate from a female donor with early-stage non-small cell lung cancer.

There are many counts of this clonotype. The chain is built from TRBV20-1 and TRBJ1-1; D unclear. CDR1 and CDR2 (germline): DFQATT, SNEGSKA (reference sequence). This CDR3 is built from 13 residues. V shed 6 bases and J shed 1 base, with 12 bases lying between them. The CDR3 DNA reads as TGCAGTGCCAACAAGGGAACGAACACTGAAGCTTTCTTT. This gives the protein CSANKGTNTEAFF.

By sample share, this clonotype is medium-sized. This chain connects TRBV20-1 to TRBJ2-3, with TRBD2 identical over 12 bases. From germline, CDR1 is DFQATT and CDR2 SNEGSKA (reference sequence). V gave up 5 bases and J gave up 5 bases; unmatched junction bases: 8. The CDR3 has 15 amino acids. CDR3 in amino acids: CSAGPSGRARDTQYF. In nucleotides, the CDR3 is TGCAGTGCTGGACCTAGCGGGAGGGCCAGAGATACGCAGTATTTT.

This clonotype was detected many times. V usage is TRBV12-3 or TRBV12-4 and J usage is TRBJ2-7, with D maybe TRBD2 (5 bases). V was trimmed by 3 bases and J by 5 bases, leaving 5 bases between them. This CDR3 region has 11 residues. The CDR3 reads CASSFGDEQYF. The CDR3 nucleotides are TGTGCCAGCAGTTTCGGGGACGAGCAGTACTTC.

The sample holds many counts of this clonotype. CDR3 nucleotides: TGTGCCAGCAGCTTAGACTATAGGGCTGAGCAGTTCTTC. Residues: CASSLDYRAEQFF. This chain uses TRBV11-3 with TRBJ2-1; D not certain. CDR1 is SGHNT and CDR2 is YENEEA in the germline V gene. The CDR3 totals 13 residues. V was cut by 0 bases and J by 9 bases, with 9 bases left in between. Full variable domain (outside the CDR3, taken from reference TRBV11-3 and TRBJ2-1): EAGVVQSPRYKIIEKKQPVAFWCNPISGHNTLYWYLQNLGQGPELLIRYENEEAVDDSQLPKDRFSAERLKGVDSTLKIQPAELGDSAVYLCASSLDYRAEQFFGPGTRLTVL.

The chain links TRBV24-1 to TRBJ2-7, with D possibly matching TRBD1 (6 bases). Trimming took 2 bases from V and 6 from J, leaving 10 bases between them. Looked up from germline, CDR1 is KGHDR and CDR2 is SFDVKD. The CDR3 is 13 amino acids. DNA for the CDR3: TGTGCCACCAGTGATTCAGGGGCCAGCGAGCAGTACTTC. Amino acid sequence: CATSDSGASEQYF.

This clonotype was observed many times. V and J are TRBV18 and TRBJ2-1, with 8 bases fitting TRBD2. Germline CDR1 KGHSH, CDR2 LQKENI. Unmatched junction bases numbered 13, after V lost 3 bases and J lost 9 bases. CDR3 length: 16 amino acids. The CDR3 is CASSPPTAGDESEQFF. The CDR3 DNA is TGTGCCAGCTCACCCCCCACAGCGGGAGATGAAAGTGAGCAGTTCTTC. Variable domain in full (rest from reference TRBV18 and TRBJ2-1): NAGVMQNPRHLVRRRGQEARLRCSPMKGHSHVYWYRQLPEEGLKFMVYLQKENIIDESGMPKERFSAEFPKEGPSILRIQQVVRGDSAAYFCASSPPTAGDESEQFFGPGTRLTVL.

This clonotype occurred many times. The chain recombines TRBV30 with TRBJ2-7; the match to TRBD2 covers 15 bases. Trimming took 5 bases from V and 6 from J; bases not matched to a gene: 8. Germline V gene lookup returns CDR1 GTSNPN and CDR2 SVGIG (reference sequence). The CDR3 contains 15 residues. The CDR3 here is CAWGSPGLAGGEQYF. Written as DNA, the CDR3 is TGTGCCTGGGGATCACCGGGACTAGCGGGAGGCGAGCAGTACTTC.

This clonotype was found many times. V usage is TRBV24-1 and J usage is TRBJ1-2; D possibly corresponds to TRBD1 (5 bases). V was clipped by 5 bases and J by 2 bases, with 23 bases between them. This CDR3 comprises 18 residues. The germline V gene encodes CDR1 KGHDR and CDR2 SFDVKD. The CDR3 region is CATSGWEIRAESNYGYTF. The CDR3 DNA sequence: TGTGCCACCAGTGGCTGGGAAATCAGGGCAGAGTCGAACTATGGCTACACCTTC.

This chain uses TRBV19 with TRBJ2-3; D remains unclear. This CDR3 comprises 12 residues. Germline V CDR1 and CDR2: LNHDA, SQIVND (reference sequence). V lost 3 bases and J 6 bases, leaving 7 bases between the germline ends. The CDR3 nucleotides read TGTGCCAGTAGTATGAAATCGGATACGCAGTATTTT. Protein product: CASSMKSDTQYF.

There are many counts of this clonotype. The chain has TRBV6-2 or TRBV6-3 and TRBJ2-5; D is perhaps TRBD1 or TRBD2 (5 bases each). Germline V gene sequence: CDR1 MNHEY, CDR2 SVGEGT. The CDR3 runs 13 residues. CDR3 coding DNA: TGTGCTACCATGGGGACCGGCCAAGAGACCCAGTACTTC. Amino acid sequence: CATMGTGQETQYF.

The chain links TRBV7-9 to TRBJ1-1; D not resolved. Germline V lookup: CDR1 SEHNR, CDR2 FQNEAQ (reference sequence). CDR3 length equals 13 residues. V lost 2 bases and J lost 3, with 7 bases in between. The CDR3 DNA sequence: TGTGCCAGCAGCTTACTGGTAGACACTGAAGCTTTCTTT. This gives the protein CASSLLVDTEAFF.

This clonotype has a count of ten or more. In DNA form, the CDR3 reads TGTGCCTGGAGTAGAGGGGGGGCCAGGAACTCTGGAAACACCATATATTTT. Its protein is CAWSRGGARNSGNTIYF. V gene TRBV30 combines with J gene TRBJ1-3, with a tentative D call TRBD1 (6 bases). The CDR3 is 17 residues long. Trimming removed 2 bases at V and 0 bases at J, with 17 bases between. CDR1 and CDR2 (germline): GTSNPN, SVGIG (reference sequence).

V gene TRBV20-1 combines with J gene TRBJ1-2, with D possibly matching TRBD1 (6 bases). Germline loops: CDR1 DFQATT, CDR2 SNEGSKA (reference sequence). The CDR3 extends over 13 amino acids. Trimming shortened V by 2 bases and J by 4 bases, and 11 bases separated the two germline ends. CDR3 residues: CSARRGTSYGYTF. Here the CDR3 DNA reads TGCAGTGCTAGAAGGGGGACGAGCTATGGCTACACCTTC.

This clonotype was recorded a few times. This chain connects TRBV30 to TRBJ1-1, with D uncertain. V lost 2 bases and J lost 6, with 7 bases in between. The CDR3 is 11 amino acids. Germline V gives CDR1 GTSNPN, CDR2 SVGIG (reference sequence). CDR3 nucleotide sequence: TGTGCCTGGAGTAAGAGGGCTGAAGCTTTCTTT. Its protein is CAWSKRAEAFF.